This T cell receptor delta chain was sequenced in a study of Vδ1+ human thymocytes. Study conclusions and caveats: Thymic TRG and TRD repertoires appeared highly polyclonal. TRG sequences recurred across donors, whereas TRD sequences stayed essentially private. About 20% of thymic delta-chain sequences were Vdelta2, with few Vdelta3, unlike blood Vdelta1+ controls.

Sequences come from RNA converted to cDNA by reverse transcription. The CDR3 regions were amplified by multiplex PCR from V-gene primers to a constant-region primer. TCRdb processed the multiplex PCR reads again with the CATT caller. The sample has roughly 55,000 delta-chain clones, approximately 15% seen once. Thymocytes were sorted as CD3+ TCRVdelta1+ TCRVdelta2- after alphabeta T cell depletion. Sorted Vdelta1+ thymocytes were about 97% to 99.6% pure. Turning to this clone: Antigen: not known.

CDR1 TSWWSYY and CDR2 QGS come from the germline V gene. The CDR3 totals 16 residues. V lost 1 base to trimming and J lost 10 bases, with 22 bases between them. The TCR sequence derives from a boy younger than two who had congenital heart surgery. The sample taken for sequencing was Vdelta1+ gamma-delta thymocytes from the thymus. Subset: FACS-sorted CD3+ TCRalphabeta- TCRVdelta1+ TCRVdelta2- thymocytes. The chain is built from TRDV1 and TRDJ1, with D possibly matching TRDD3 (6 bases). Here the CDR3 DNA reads TGTGCTCTTGGGGAACGGGGACCGGGGGACCGCCGGAGACTCATCTTT. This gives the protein CALGERGPGDRRRLIF.